Here is one T cell receptor (beta chain) with its context. The data derive from a study of blood T cell repertoires in COVID-19. CDR1 and CDR2 (germline): MNHNS, SASEGT. Germline trimming cut 2 bases from V and 0 bases from J; bases unmatched to any gene: 2. The length of the CDR3 is 16 residues. This table comes from immunoSEQ multiplex PCR, and its TCRdb copy is limited to in-frame clones, with some not included. The data show about 34,000 clones, with 80% to 90% seen just once and 14% held by the top ten. The receptor was derived from a man aged 55 to 70 with active COVID-19. Sequencing used peripheral blood. J is TRBJ2-1 and V is TRBV6-1; 9 positions agree with TRBD2. CDR3 bases: TGTGCCAGCAGTGAACGCGGGGGGGTCTCCTACAATGAGCAGTTCTTC. Translated: CASSERGGVSYNEQFF.